This T cell receptor (beta chain) comes out of a study of T cell changes during pregnancy in multiple sclerosis. Method: immunoSEQ multiplex PCR; TCRdb's copy keeps in-frame clones and lacks some. The sample lists 90,000 to 120,000 clones, just under 95% occurring once. Per the germline V gene, CDR1 is SNHLY and CDR2 is FYNNEI. The CDR3 is 12 amino acids. Losses at the gene ends were 0 bases for V and 11 bases for J; bases not matched to a gene: 3. This rearrangement joins TRBV2 to TRBJ1-1; 7 positions match TRBD1. The specimen comprised peripheral blood, sampled in the third trimester of pregnancy. The TCR sequence derives from a female donor in good health, enrolled as a control in a pregnancy study. CDR3 sequence (DNA): TGTGCCAGCAGTGAAGCCACAGGGGTTGCTTTCTTT. Amino acid sequence: CASSEATGVAFF.